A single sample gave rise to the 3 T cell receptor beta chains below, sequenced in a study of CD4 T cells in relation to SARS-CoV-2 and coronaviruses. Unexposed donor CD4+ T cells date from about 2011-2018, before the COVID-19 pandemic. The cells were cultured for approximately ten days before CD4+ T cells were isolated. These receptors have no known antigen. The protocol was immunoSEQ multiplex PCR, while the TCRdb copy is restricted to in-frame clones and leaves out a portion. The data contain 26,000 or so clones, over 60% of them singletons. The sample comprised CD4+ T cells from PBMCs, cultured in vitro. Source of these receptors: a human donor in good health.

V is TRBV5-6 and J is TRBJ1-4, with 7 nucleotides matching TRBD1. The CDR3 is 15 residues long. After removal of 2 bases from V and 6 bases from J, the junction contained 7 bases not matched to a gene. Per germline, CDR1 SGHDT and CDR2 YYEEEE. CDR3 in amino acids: CASSFLQTGHEKLFF. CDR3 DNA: TGTGCCAGCAGCTTCCTCCAGACAGGGCATGAAAAACTGTTTTTT. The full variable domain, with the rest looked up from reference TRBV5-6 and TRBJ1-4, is DAGVTQSPTHLIKTRGQQVTLRCSPKSGHDTVSWYQQALGQGPQFIFQYYEEEERQRGNFPDRFSGHQFPNYSSELNVNALLLGDSALYLCASSFLQTGHEKLFFGSGTQLSVL.

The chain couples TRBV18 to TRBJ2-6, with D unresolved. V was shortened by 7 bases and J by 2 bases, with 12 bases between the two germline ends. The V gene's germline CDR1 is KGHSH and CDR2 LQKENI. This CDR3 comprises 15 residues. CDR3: CASFRAWAGANVLTF. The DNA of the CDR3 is TGTGCCAGCTTCAGAGCGTGGGCTGGGGCCAACGTCCTGACTTTC.

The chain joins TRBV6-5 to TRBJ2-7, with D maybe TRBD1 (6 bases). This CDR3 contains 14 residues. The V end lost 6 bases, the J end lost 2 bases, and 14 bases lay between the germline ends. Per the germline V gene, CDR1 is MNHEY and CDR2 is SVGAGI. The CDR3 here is CASSTTQGPYEQYF. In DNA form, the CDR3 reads TGTGCCAGCAGCACCACACAGGGCCCCTACGAGCAGTACTTC.